This TCR beta chain emerged from a study of T cell responses to AZD1222 COVID-19 vaccine. Remarks on this clone: Its antigen is not identified.

The study, taken as a whole, reports: Nearly half of unique spike-specific TCRs reportedly avoided B.1.351 and B.1.1.7 mutated regions. It was only a handful of AZD1222 recipients who were seropositive at baseline.

From germline, CDR1 is MDHEN and CDR2 SYDVKM. The length of the CDR3 is 12 residues. V dropped 8 bases and J dropped 4 bases, with 11 bases sitting between them. Measured with immunoSEQ multiplex PCR; TCRdb has only the in-frame clones, and not every one. Altogether approximately 150,000 clones are present, roughly nine tenths being singletons, with the ten largest covering about 1.5%. This specimen was peripheral blood, taken on day 0 of AZD1222 vaccination. The chain recombines TRBV28 with TRBJ1-2; D gene uncertain. The TCR comes from an adult in good health. The CDR3 reads CASGERSYGYTF. The CDR3 DNA is TGTGCCAGCGGCGAGAGGAGCTATGGCTACACCTTC.